These 10 T cell receptor beta chains originate from one sample sequenced in a study of monozygotic twins with inflammatory bowel disease. TCRdb reprocessed the 5' RACE reads and reports one entry per CDR3 protein, with no DNA. The sample has more than 300,000 distinct CDR3 sequences. Sequencing was carried out using blood. These receptors all stem from a human donor with ulcerative colitis or Crohn's disease, or a healthy co-twin of an affected twin (not recorded which).

The V call is TRBV6-2 or TRBV6-3, the J call TRBJ2-7; TCRdb's assignment of TRBD1 cannot be checked, as there is no DNA. CDR1 is MNHEY and CDR2 is SVGEGT in the germline V gene. The CDR3 covers 12 residues. CDR3 region: CASSPQGDEQYF.

V is TRBV24-1 and J is TRBJ2-5. The CDR3 is 13 amino acids. Per germline, CDR1 KGHDR and CDR2 SFDVKD. The CDR3 protein is CATSDLLRETQYF.

This chain joins TRBV2 and TRBJ2-7; TCRdb gives TRBD1 as the D gene, but with no DNA this cannot be confirmed. This CDR3 contains 16 residues. Germline assignment: CDR1 SNHLY and CDR2 FYNNEI. CDR3 amino acids: CASRTWTGPSSYEQYF.

This chain uses TRBV7-2 with TRBJ2-1; TCRdb lists TRBD2, though no DNA is available to test this call. Germline loops: CDR1 SGHTA, CDR2 FQGNSA. CDR3 length equals 13 residues. CDR3 in amino acids: CASSLRRPDEQFF.

This chain joins TRBV18 and TRBJ2-7. Germline CDR1 and CDR2: KGHSH and LQKENI. This CDR3 is 16 amino acids long. The CDR3: CASSLSNQRTNYEQYF.

This chain links TRBV5-1 with TRBJ2-1; the D call from TCRdb, TRBD1, cannot be confirmed without DNA. The CDR3 covers 15 residues. The germline V gene encodes CDR1 SGHRS and CDR2 YFSETQ. The CDR3 loop reads CASSLRAGTYNEQFF.

The chain joins TRBV27 to TRBJ2-3; the D call of TRBD1 rests on TCRdb alone, since no DNA is present to check it. The CDR3 length is 14 residues. Germline V lookup: CDR1 MNHEY, CDR2 SMNVEV (reference sequence). This CDR3 reads CASSQSRVTDTQYF.

The V call is TRBV5-1, the J call TRBJ2-2; the TCRdb D gene call, TRBD1, has no DNA to confirm it. This CDR3 spans 14 amino acids. Looked up from germline, CDR1 is SGHRS and CDR2 is YFSETQ. The CDR3 sequence is CASNRDRNTGELFF.

This chain joins TRBV5-1 and TRBJ2-5; the TRBD2 assignment by TCRdb is unverifiable without DNA. This CDR3 comprises 14 residues. The germline gives CDR1 SGHRS, CDR2 YFSETQ. The CDR3 is CASSLALGLETQYF. The complete variable domain, with remaining parts taken from reference TRBV5-1 and TRBJ2-5, reads KAGVTQTPRYLIKTRGQQVTLSCSPISGHRSVSWYQQTPGQGLQFLFEYFSETQRNKGNFPGRFSGRQFSNSRSEMNVSTLELGDSALYLCASSLALGLETQYFGPGTRLLVL.

The V and J genes are TRBV24-1 and TRBJ2-3; the D call from TCRdb, TRBD1, cannot be confirmed without DNA. Germline-derived CDR1 and CDR2 are KGHDR and SFDVKD. The CDR3 loop spans 16 amino acids. The chain's CDR3 is CATSDPGVQNTDTQYF.